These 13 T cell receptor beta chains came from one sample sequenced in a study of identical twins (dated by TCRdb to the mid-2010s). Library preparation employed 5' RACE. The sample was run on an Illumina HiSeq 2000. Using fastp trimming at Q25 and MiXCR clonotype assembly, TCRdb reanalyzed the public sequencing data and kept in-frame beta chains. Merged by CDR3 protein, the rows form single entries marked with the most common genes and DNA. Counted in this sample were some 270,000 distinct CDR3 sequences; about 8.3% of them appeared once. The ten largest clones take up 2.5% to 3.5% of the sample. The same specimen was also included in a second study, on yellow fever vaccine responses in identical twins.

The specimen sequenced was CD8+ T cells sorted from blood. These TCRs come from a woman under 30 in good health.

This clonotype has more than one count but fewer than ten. The CDR3 DNA sequence: TGCGCCAGCAGCTTGATCTCAGATCCGGATCCCTACAATGAGCAGTTCTTC. It yields the protein CASSLISDPDPYNEQFF. This rearrangement joins TRBV5-1 to TRBJ2-1; D remains unclear. V was pared by 1 base and J by 2 bases, with 16 bases between. Germline CDR1 and CDR2: SGHRS and YFSETQ. The CDR3 is made up of 17 amino acids.

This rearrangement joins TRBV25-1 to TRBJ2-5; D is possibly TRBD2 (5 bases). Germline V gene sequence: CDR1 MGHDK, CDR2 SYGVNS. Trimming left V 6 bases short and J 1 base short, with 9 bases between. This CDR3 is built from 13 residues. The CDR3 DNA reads TGTGCCAGCAGAGGAGCGGCCCAAGAGACCCAGTACTTC. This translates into CASRGAAQETQYF.

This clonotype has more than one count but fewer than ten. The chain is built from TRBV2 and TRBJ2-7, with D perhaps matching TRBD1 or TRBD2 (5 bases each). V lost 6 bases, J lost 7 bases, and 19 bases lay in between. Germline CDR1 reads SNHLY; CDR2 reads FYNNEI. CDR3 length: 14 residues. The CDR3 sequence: CASRSGKTKGEQYF. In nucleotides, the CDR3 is TGTGCCAGCAGATCCGGGAAAACAAAGGGGGAGCAGTACTTC. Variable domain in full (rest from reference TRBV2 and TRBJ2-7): EPEVTQTPSHQVTQMGQEVILRCVPISNHLYFYWYRQILGQKVEFLVSFYNNEISEKSEIFDDQFSVERPDGSNFTLKIRSTKLEDSAMYFCASRSGKTKGEQYFGPGTRLTVT.

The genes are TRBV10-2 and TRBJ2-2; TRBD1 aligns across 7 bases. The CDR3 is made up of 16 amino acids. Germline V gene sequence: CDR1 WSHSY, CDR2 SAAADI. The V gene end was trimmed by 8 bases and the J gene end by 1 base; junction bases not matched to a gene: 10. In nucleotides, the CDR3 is TGCGCCAGCCATACAGGGGTATCCTTGAACACCGGGGAGCTGTTTTTT. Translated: CASHTGVSLNTGELFF.

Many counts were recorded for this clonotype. The CDR3 is CSARAKSTDTQYF. The CDR3 DNA reads TGCAGTGCTAGGGCTAAAAGCACAGATACGCAGTATTTT. V usage is TRBV20-1 and J usage is TRBJ2-3; D unresolved. Germline V lookup: CDR1 DFQATT, CDR2 SNEGSKA (reference sequence). Trimming shortened V by 3 bases and J by 0 bases, and 7 bases separated the two germline ends. The length of the CDR3 is 13 residues.

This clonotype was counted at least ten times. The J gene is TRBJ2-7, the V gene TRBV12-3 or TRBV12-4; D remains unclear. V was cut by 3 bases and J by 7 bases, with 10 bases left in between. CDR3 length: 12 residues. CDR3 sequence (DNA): TGTGCCAGCAGTTTTCAGTTGTGGGAGCAGTACTTC. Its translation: CASSFQLWEQYF.

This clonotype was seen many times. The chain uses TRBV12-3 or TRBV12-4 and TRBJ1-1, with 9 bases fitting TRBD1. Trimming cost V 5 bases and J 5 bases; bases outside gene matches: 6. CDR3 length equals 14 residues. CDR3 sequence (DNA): TGTGCCAGCAGTCCGGGACAGGGAGGTACTGAAGCTTTCTTT. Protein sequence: CASSPGQGGTEAFF.

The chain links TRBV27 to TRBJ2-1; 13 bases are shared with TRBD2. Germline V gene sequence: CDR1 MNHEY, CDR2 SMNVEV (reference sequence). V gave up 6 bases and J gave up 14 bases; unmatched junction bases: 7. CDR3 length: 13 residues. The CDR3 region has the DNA TGTGCCAGCAGCGGACTAGCGGGAGAGGTAGAGTTCTTC. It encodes CASSGLAGEVEFF.

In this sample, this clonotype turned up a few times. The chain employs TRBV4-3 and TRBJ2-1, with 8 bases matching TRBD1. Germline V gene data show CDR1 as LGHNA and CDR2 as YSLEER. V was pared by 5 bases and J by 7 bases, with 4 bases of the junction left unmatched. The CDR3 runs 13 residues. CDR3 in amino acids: CASSSRQGNEQFF. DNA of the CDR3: TGCGCCAGCAGCTCCCGACAGGGGAATGAGCAGTTCTTC.

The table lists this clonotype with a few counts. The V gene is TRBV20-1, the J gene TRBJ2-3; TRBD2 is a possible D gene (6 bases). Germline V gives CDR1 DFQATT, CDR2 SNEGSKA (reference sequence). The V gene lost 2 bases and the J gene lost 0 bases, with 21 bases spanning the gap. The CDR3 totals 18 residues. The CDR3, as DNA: TGCAGTGCTAGACCCGGGGACTCGAGAGTCGATAGCACAGATACGCAGTATTTT. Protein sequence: CSARPGDSRVDSTDTQYF.

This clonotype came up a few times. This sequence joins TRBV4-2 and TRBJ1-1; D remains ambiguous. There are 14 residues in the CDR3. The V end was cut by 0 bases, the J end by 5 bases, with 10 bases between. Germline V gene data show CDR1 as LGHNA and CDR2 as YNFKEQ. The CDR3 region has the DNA TGTGCCAGCAGCCAAGACGTCGGCCCGACTGAAGCTTTCTTT. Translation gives CASSQDVGPTEAFF.

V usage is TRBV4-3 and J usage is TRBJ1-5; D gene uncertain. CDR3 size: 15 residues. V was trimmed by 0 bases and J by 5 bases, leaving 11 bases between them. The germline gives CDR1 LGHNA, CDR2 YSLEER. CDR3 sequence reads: CASSQDYGMDQPQHF. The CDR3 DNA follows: TGCGCCAGCAGCCAAGATTACGGCATGGATCAGCCCCAGCATTTT.

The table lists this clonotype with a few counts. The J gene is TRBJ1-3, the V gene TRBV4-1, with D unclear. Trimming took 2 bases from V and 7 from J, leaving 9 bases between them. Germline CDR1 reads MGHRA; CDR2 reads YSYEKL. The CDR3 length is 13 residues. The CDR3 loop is CASSQTLRNTIYF. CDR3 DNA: TGCGCCAGCAGCCAAACGCTGCGGAACACCATATATTTT.